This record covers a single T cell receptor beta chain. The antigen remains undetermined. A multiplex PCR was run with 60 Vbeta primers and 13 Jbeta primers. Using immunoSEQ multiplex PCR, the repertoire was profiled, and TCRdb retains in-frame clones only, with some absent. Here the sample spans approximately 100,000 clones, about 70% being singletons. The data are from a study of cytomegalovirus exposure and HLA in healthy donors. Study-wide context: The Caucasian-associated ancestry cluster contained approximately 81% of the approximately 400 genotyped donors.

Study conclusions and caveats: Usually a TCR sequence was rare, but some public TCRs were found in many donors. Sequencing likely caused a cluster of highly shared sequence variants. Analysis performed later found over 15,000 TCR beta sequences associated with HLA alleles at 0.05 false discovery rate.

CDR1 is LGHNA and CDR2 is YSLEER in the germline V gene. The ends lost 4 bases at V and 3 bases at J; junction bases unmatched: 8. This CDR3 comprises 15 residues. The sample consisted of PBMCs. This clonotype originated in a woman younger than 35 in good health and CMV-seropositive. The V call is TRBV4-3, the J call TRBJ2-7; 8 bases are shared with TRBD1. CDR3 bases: TGCGCCAGCAGCCTAAGACAGGGGATGGGCTACGAGCAGTACTTC. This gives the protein CASSLRQGMGYEQYF.